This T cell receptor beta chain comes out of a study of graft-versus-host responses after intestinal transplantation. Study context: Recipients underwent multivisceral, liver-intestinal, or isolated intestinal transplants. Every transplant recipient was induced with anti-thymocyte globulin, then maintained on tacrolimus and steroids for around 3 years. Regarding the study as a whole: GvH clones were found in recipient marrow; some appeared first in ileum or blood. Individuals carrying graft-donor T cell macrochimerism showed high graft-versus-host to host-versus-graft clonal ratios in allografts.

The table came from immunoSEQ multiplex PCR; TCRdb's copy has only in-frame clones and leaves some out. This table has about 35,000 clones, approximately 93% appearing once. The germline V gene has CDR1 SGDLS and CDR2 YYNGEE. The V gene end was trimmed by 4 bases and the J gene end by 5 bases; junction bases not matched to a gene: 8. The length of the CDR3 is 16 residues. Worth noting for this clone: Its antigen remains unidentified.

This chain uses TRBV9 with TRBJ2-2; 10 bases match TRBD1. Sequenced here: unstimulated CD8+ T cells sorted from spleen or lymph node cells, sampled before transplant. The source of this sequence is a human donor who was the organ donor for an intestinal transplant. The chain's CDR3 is CASSSHRDRGTGELFF. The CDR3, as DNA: TGTGCCAGCAGCTCTCACCGGGACAGGGGAACCGGGGAGCTGTTTTTT.